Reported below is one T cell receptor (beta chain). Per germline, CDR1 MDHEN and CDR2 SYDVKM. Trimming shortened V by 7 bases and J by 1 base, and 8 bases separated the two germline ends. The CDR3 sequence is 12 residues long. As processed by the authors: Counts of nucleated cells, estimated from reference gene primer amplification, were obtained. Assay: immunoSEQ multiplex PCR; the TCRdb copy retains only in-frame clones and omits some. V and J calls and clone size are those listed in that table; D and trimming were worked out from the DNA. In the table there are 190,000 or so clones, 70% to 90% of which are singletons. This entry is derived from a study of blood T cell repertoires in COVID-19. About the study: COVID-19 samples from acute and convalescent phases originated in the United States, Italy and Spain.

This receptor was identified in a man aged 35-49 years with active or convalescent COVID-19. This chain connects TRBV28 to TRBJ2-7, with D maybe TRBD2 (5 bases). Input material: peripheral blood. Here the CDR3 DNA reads TGTGCCAGCAATCGGGGATCCTACGAGCAGTACTTC. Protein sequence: CASNRGSYEQYF. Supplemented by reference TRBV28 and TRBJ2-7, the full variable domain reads DVKVTQSSRYLVKRTGEKVFLECVQDMDHENMFWYRQDPGLGLRLIYFSYDVKMKEKGDIPEGYSVSREKKERFSLILESASTNQTSMYLCASNRGSYEQYFGPGTRLTVT.